These 19 T cell receptor beta chains were sequenced from one sample in a study of T cells in Graves' hyperthyroidism and ophthalmopathy. Template material for amplifying TCR beta CDR3 regions consisted of RNA transcripts. The HTBI primer set drove a first-round RT-PCR of the TCR CDR3. Using its own MiXCR run on the multiplex PCR reads, TCRdb lists one record per CDR3 protein. The profile shows under 550,000 distinct CDR3 sequences, just under 20% of them singletons. Material: blood. These receptors were obtained from a middle-aged man with Graves' ophthalmopathy.

This clonotype occurred many times. The rearrangement joins TRBV5-1 to TRBJ1-2, with 9 bases aligning to TRBD1. Trimming took 5 bases from V and 8 from J; bases not matched to a gene: 10. Germline V lookup: CDR1 SGHRS, CDR2 YFSETQ. The CDR3 loop spans 14 amino acids. The CDR3 bases are TGCGCCAGCAGACCCGGACAGGGGAGGAGCGGCTACACCTTC. It yields the protein CASRPGQGRSGYTF.

The chain recombines TRBV20-1 with TRBJ2-7, with 8 positions matching TRBD2. J was trimmed by 4 bases and V by 0 bases; bases with no gene match: 5. The CDR3 contains 14 residues. Germline V gene sequence: CDR1 DFQATT, CDR2 SNEGSKA (reference sequence). As DNA, the CDR3 is TGCAGTGCTAGAGAGGCGAGCGGGGGTTACGAGCAGTACTTC. Its translation: CSAREASGGYEQYF.

This sequence joins TRBV10-3 and TRBJ2-2, with 8 bases matching TRBD2. Germline-derived CDR1 and CDR2 are ENHRY and SYGVKD. V lost 10 bases and J lost 3; bases outside the gene matches: 13. CDR3 length: 16 residues. Written as DNA, the CDR3 is TGTGCCACCCGTCCAGCGGGGGCCTCGGACACCGGGGAGCTGTTTTTT. Translated, it gives CATRPAGASDTGELFF.

Ten or more counts support this clonotype. The genes are TRBV6-2 or TRBV6-3 and TRBJ2-1; 11 nucleotides agree with TRBD2. The germline gives CDR1 MNHEY, CDR2 SVGEGT. V dropped 2 bases and J dropped 6; count of bases not matched to a gene: 9. There are 17 residues in the CDR3. The CDR3 DNA is TGTGCCAGCAGTTACGCGCTAGCGGGAGGCTCGGTCAATGAGCAGTTCTTC. As protein: CASSYALAGGSVNEQFF.

This chain joins TRBV29-1 and TRBJ2-2; a weak D match, TRBD2 (5 bases). V was cut by 4 bases and J by 2 bases, with 8 bases left in between. CDR3 length: 13 amino acids. CDR1 is SQVTM and CDR2 is ANQGSEA in the germline V gene. CDR3 loop: CSVVRDNTGELFF. CDR3 sequence (DNA): TGCAGCGTTGTCCGGGATAACACCGGGGAGCTGTTTTTT.

This clonotype was counted ten times or more. The chain recombines TRBV19 with TRBJ1-1; a weak D match, TRBD1 (6 bases). Per germline, CDR1 LNHDA and CDR2 SQIVND (reference sequence). The CDR3 is 13 amino acids. V lost 6 bases, J lost 4 bases, and 12 bases lay in between. The CDR3 region has the DNA TGTGCCAGTAGGGACAGACCGACCACTGAAGCTTTCTTT. This sequence encodes CASRDRPTTEAFF.

The chain joins TRBV9 to TRBJ2-7; D unresolved. Trimming stripped 4 bases from V and 9 bases from J, with 11 bases between. Germline lookup yields CDR1 SGDLS and CDR2 YYNGEE. This CDR3 region has 11 residues. The CDR3 spells CASSSPTGQYF. Here the CDR3 DNA reads TGTGCCAGCAGCTCCCCTACGGGGCAGTACTTC. The variable domain in full, completed from reference TRBV9 and TRBJ2-7, reads DSGVTQTPKHLITATGQRVTLRCSPRSGDLSVYWYQQSLDQGLQFLIQYYNGEERAKGNILERFSAQQFPDLHSELNLSSLELGDSALYFCASSSPTGQYFGPGTRLTVT.

The chain recombines TRBV7-3 with TRBJ2-3; maybe TRBD1 (5 bases). The germline V gene has CDR1 SGHTA and CDR2 FQGTGA. Trimming took 2 bases from V and 2 from J, leaving 11 bases between them. CDR3 length equals 15 residues. CDR3 residues: CASSLGLGPTDTQYF. The CDR3 DNA sequence: TGTGCCAGCAGCTTAGGTTTGGGGCCCACAGATACGCAGTATTTT.

This clonotype was counted between two and nine times. The chain employs TRBV20-1 and TRBJ2-2; TRBD2 matches at 9 bases. The CDR3 sequence is 14 residues long. After removal of 7 bases from V and 3 bases from J, the junction contained 6 bases not matched to a gene. Germline loops: CDR1 DFQATT, CDR2 SNEGSKA (reference sequence). The CDR3 sequence: CSVPRLADTGELFF. The CDR3 nucleotides are TGCAGTGTCCCAAGACTAGCGGACACCGGGGAGCTGTTTTTT.

This clonotype was observed at least ten times. This chain uses TRBV12-3 or TRBV12-4 with TRBJ2-1, with D possibly being TRBD1 (6 bases). CDR3 length: 17 residues. Trimming took 3 bases from V and 4 from J, leaving 19 bases between them. The CDR3 nucleotides read TGTGCCAGCAGTTTGGCCCTGCAGGGGCGCTCATACAATGAGCAGTTCTTC. It codes for CASSLALQGRSYNEQFF.

This clonotype appeared a few times. This sequence joins TRBV5-1 and TRBJ1-1; D not resolved. Trimming shortened V by 0 bases and J by 4 bases, and 10 bases separated the two germline ends. CDR3 length: 14 residues. Germline CDR1 and CDR2: SGHRS and YFSETQ. CDR3 amino acids: CASSLELGSTEAFF. CDR3 in DNA: TGCGCCAGCAGCTTGGAGTTGGGGAGCACTGAAGCTTTCTTT.

This clonotype came up a few times. The rearrangement joins TRBV7-3 to TRBJ1-1; D not certain. The ends were cut back, 0 bases at V and 4 bases at J, with 9 bases in the middle. The CDR3 has 14 amino acids. Germline V gives CDR1 SGHTA, CDR2 FQGTGA. DNA of the CDR3: TGTGCCAGCAGCTTAACAGGGTTTGGCACTGAAGCTTTCTTT. It encodes CASSLTGFGTEAFF.

There are a few counts of this clonotype. The rearrangement joins TRBV20-1 to TRBJ2-7; TRBD2 matches at 15 bases. Per germline, CDR1 DFQATT and CDR2 SNEGSKA (reference sequence). J lost 5 bases, V lost 6 bases, and 14 bases had no gene match. CDR3 length: 17 amino acids. The DNA of the CDR3 is TGCAGTGCAAAACCGGGACTAGCGGGGGGCAGTTGGCACGAGCAGTACTTC. Encoded protein: CSAKPGLAGGSWHEQYF.

V is TRBV6-1 and J is TRBJ2-1; 15 bases align to TRBD2. The J segment lost 0 bases and the V segment lost 6 bases, leaving 12 bases of the junction unmatched. The CDR3 consists of 20 residues. The germline CDR1 and CDR2 sequences are MNHNS and SASEGT. DNA for the CDR3: TGTGCCAGCAGCTCCGGGACTAGCGGGAGGTATTCCTACTCCTACAATGAGCAGTTCTTC. It encodes CASSSGTSGRYSYSYNEQFF.

This clonotype was picked up many times. This chain links TRBV30 with TRBJ2-5; 8 bases match TRBD1. This CDR3 is 13 amino acids long. After removal of 6 bases from V and 6 bases from J, the junction contained 9 bases not matched to a gene. Germline-derived CDR1 and CDR2 are GTSNPN and SVGIG (reference sequence). CDR3 loop: CACTGTGPQTQYF. DNA for the CDR3: TGTGCCTGTACCGGGACAGGTCCCCAGACCCAGTACTTC.

There are a few counts of this clonotype. This chain joins TRBV28 and TRBJ1-2; tentatively, D is TRBD1 (6 bases). From germline, CDR1 is MDHEN and CDR2 SYDVKM. The CDR3 runs 14 residues. V was trimmed by 9 bases and J by 4 bases, leaving 18 bases between them. CDR3: CASGLQGYLYGYTF. CDR3 nucleotide sequence: TGTGCCAGTGGGCTACAGGGTTACCTCTATGGCTACACCTTC.

A few counts support this clonotype. This chain connects TRBV9 to TRBJ2-1, with D tentatively TRBD2 (6 bases). The germline CDR1 and CDR2 sequences are SGDLS and YYNGEE. Trimming removed 3 bases from V and 6 bases from J, with 19 bases in between. This CDR3 has 16 residues. The CDR3 is CASSALGLKVGNEQFF. CDR3 sequence (DNA): TGTGCCAGCAGCGCCTTGGGACTTAAGGTGGGCAATGAGCAGTTCTTC. The full variable domain, its missing parts supplied by reference TRBV9 and TRBJ2-1, is DSGVTQTPKHLITATGQRVTLRCSPRSGDLSVYWYQQSLDQGLQFLIQYYNGEERAKGNILERFSAQQFPDLHSELNLSSLELGDSALYFCASSALGLKVGNEQFFGPGTRLTVL.

V usage is TRBV29-1 and J usage is TRBJ1-5; no firm D call. CDR1 SQVTM and CDR2 ANQGSEA come from the germline V gene. The CDR3 is 16 residues long. The V end lost 1 base, the J end lost 0 bases, and 13 bases lay between the germline ends. The CDR3 DNA is TGCAGCGTTGAAGCCCTGACACCCTTTAGCAATCAGCCCCAGCATTTT. Translating gives CSVEALTPFSNQPQHF.

This clonotype was seen repeatedly, ten times or more. The rearrangement links TRBV19 to TRBJ1-1; tentative D call: TRBD1 (5 bases). The V end lost 5 bases, the J end lost 3 bases, and 16 bases lay between the germline ends. The CDR3 sequence is 15 residues long. The V gene's germline CDR1 is LNHDA and CDR2 SQIVND (reference sequence). In nucleotides, the CDR3 is TGTGCCAGTAGTCGGACCAACAAAGGGGACACTGAAGCTTTCTTT. Encoded protein: CASSRTNKGDTEAFF.